The 27 T cell receptor beta chains in this list originate from one sample, sequenced in a study of blood T cell repertoires in COVID-19. Method: immunoSEQ multiplex PCR; TCRdb's copy keeps in-frame clones and lacks some. The sample has 80,000 to 130,000 clones, 65% to 90% seen once. Sequencing was performed on PBMCs or T cells enriched from blood (not recorded which). All receptors derive from a woman aged 45-60 years who had recovered from COVID-19.

This chain joins TRBV7-8 and TRBJ2-1, with TRBD1 identical over 7 bases. The V and J ends lost 2 bases and 5 bases, in that order; junction bases with no gene match: 9. The germline gives CDR1 SGHVS, CDR2 FQNEAQ. This CDR3 comprises 16 residues. As DNA, the CDR3 is TGTGCCAGCAGCTTAAGGACAGGCCTACCCCACAATGAGCAGTTCTTC. The encoded protein is CASSLRTGLPHNEQFF. The full variable domain, in which reference TRBV7-8 and TRBJ2-1 provide the parts outside the CDR3, is GAGVSQSPRYKVAKRGQDVALRCDPISGHVSLFWYQQALGQGPEFLTYFQNEAQLDKSGLPSDRFFAERPEGSVSTLKIQRTQQEDSAVYLCASSLRTGLPHNEQFFGPGTRLTVL.

The table lists this clone with a count of one. The chain carries TRBV15 and TRBJ1-6; D gene ambiguous. The CDR3 runs 17 residues. V lost 5 bases and J 0 bases, leaving 14 bases between the germline ends. Per germline, CDR1 LNHNV and CDR2 YYDKDF (reference sequence). CDR3 sequence: CATSAGSLSSYNSPLHF. CDR3 bases: TGTGCCACCAGCGCAGGTTCCCTGAGCTCCTATAATTCACCCCTCCACTTT.

The chain couples TRBV30 to TRBJ1-5, with D possibly matching TRBD1 (5 bases). CDR1 is GTSNPN and CDR2 is SVGIG in the germline V gene (reference sequence). V lost 1 base and J 0 bases, leaving 16 bases between the germline ends. CDR3 length equals 17 residues. The CDR3 DNA is TGTGCCTGGAGTGCGTCGCAGACAGCGTATAGCAATCAGCCCCAGCATTTT. Its protein product is CAWSASQTAYSNQPQHF.

This clone was observed once. As DNA, the CDR3 is TGTGCCAGCAGCCAAGATTCAGGGACATCTCCTACAGATACGCAGTATTTT. It is translated as CASSQDSGTSPTDTQYF. This rearrangement joins TRBV4-2 to TRBJ2-3, with D possibly being TRBD1 (6 bases). This CDR3 is 17 amino acids long. V was trimmed by 0 bases and J by 3 bases, leaving 16 bases between them. CDR1 and CDR2 (germline): LGHNA, YNFKEQ.

The chain has TRBV29-1 and TRBJ1-1, with 7 nucleotides matching TRBD1. This CDR3 region has 13 residues. V was clipped by 7 bases and J by 5 bases; unmatched bases: 10. Germline loops: CDR1 SQVTM, CDR2 ANQGSEA. Here the CDR3 reads CSAVRRGRTEAFF. CDR3 nucleotides: TGCAGCGCCGTGCGAAGGGGGCGTACTGAAGCTTTCTTT.

The chain carries TRBV7-7 and TRBJ1-4; no clear D gene. CDR1 SSHAT and CDR2 FNYEAQ come from the germline V gene (reference sequence). The CDR3 totals 15 residues. Trimming removed 0 bases at V and 8 bases at J, with 13 bases between. CDR3 protein: CASSLALADWEKLFF. CDR3 bases: TGTGCCAGCAGCTTAGCGCTTGCGGACTGGGAAAAACTGTTTTTT.

The rearrangement joins TRBV9 to TRBJ2-3; TRBD2 aligns across 8 bases. CDR1 and CDR2 (germline): SGDLS, YYNGEE. CDR3 length: 16 amino acids. V shed 3 bases and J 2 bases; nucleotides not matched to a gene: 8. The CDR3 region has the DNA TGTGCCAGCAGCGATACGACTAGCGAATACACAGATACGCAGTATTTT. Encoded protein: CASSDTTSEYTDTQYF.

V usage is TRBV3-1 (or the pseudogene TRBV3-2) and J usage is TRBJ2-1; 8 bases align to TRBD2. There are 15 residues in the CDR3. Germline V gene sequence: CDR1 LGHDT, CDR2 YNNKEL (reference sequence). V dropped 4 bases and J dropped 8; count of bases not matched to a gene: 10. CDR3 nucleotide sequence: TGTGCCAGCAGCCTACCGGGACTAGGGACCCATGAGCAGTTCTTC. Its translation is CASSLPGLGTHEQFF.

The chain joins TRBV24-1 to TRBJ1-1, with 8 bases matching TRBD1. From germline, CDR1 is KGHDR and CDR2 SFDVKD. J lost 11 bases, V lost 7 bases, and 11 bases had no gene match. The CDR3 consists of 13 residues. CDR3 coding DNA: TGTGCCACCAGGGGGACAGGTGAATTAGGGGCTTTCTTT. Translation: CATRGTGELGAFF.

The chain joins TRBV5-6 to TRBJ2-3; D is ambiguous. The CDR3 contains 13 residues. The germline V and J ends were trimmed by 0 bases and 3 bases, with 5 bases remaining between them. Germline V gives CDR1 SGHDT, CDR2 YYEEEE. For the CDR3, the DNA is TGTGCCAGCAGCTTGGCACAGACAGATACGCAGTATTTT. Translated, it gives CASSLAQTDTQYF.

The chain is built from TRBV7-3 and TRBJ1-1, with D unresolved. This CDR3 comprises 13 residues. Trimming pared 3 bases from V and 2 bases from J, leaving 7 bases between. The germline gives CDR1 SGHTA, CDR2 FQGTGA. Written as DNA, the CDR3 is TGTGCCAGCAGCTTCGACACCAACACTGAAGCTTTCTTT. Translating gives CASSFDTNTEAFF.

The chain joins TRBV11-3 to TRBJ2-5; no clear D gene. CDR3 length: 15 residues. Germline loops: CDR1 SGHNT, CDR2 YENEEA. V was pared by 1 base and J by 4 bases, with 13 bases between. CDR3 amino acids: CASSLGSSVGETQYF. CDR3 DNA: TGTGCCAGCAGCTTAGGTTCCAGCGTGGGAGAGACCCAGTACTTC.

The rearrangement links TRBV30 to TRBJ1-5; 8 nucleotides align to TRBD1. CDR1 is GTSNPN and CDR2 is SVGIG in the germline V gene (reference sequence). Germline trimming cut 1 base from V and 4 bases from J; bases unmatched to any gene: 3. This CDR3 region has 14 residues. CDR3 DNA: TGTGCCTGGAGTGGACAGGGGATTAATCAGCCCCAGCATTTT. Translating gives CAWSGQGINQPQHF. Filled out from reference TRBV30 and TRBJ1-5, the complete variable domain reads SQTIHQWPATLVQPVGSPLSLECTVEGTSNPNLYWYRQAAGRGLQLLFYSVGIGQISSEVPQNLSASRPQDRQFILSSKKLLLSDSGFYLCAWSGQGINQPQHFGDGTRLSIL.

This chain joins TRBV9 and TRBJ2-1; TRBD2 agrees at 7 bases. This CDR3 is built from 18 residues. Per the germline V gene, CDR1 is SGDLS and CDR2 is YYNGEE. Trimming cost V 2 bases and J 6 bases; bases outside gene matches: 17. Here the CDR3 reads CASSVVGGLWPHSNEQFF. The CDR3 bases are TGTGCCAGCAGCGTGGTGGGGGGGTTGTGGCCCCACTCCAATGAGCAGTTCTTC.

The genes are TRBV19 and TRBJ2-2; the match to TRBD1 covers 8 bases. Looked up from germline, CDR1 is LNHDA and CDR2 is SQIVND (reference sequence). This CDR3 spans 17 amino acids. The ends lost 5 bases at V and 2 bases at J; junction bases unmatched: 10. The CDR3 DNA follows: TGTGCCAGTAGTCTCACGTCCGGGACAGGTAACACCGGGGAGCTGTTTTTT. Residues: CASSLTSGTGNTGELFF. Full variable domain (missing parts from reference TRBV19 and TRBJ2-2): DGGITQSPKYLFRKEGQNVTLSCEQNLNHDAMYWYRQDPGQGLRLIYYSQIVNDFQKGDIAEGYSVSREKKESFPLTVTSAQKNPTAFYLCASSLTSGTGNTGELFFGEGSRLTVL.

This clone was observed a few times. The same CDR3 is also encoded by other DNA sequences in this sample. The chain couples TRBV5-1 to TRBJ1-5, with TRBD1 identical over 7 bases. CDR3 length: 15 amino acids. CDR1 is SGHRS, CDR2 YFSETQ, per germline. J was trimmed by 4 bases and V by 0 bases; bases with no gene match: 4. The CDR3 sequence: CASSLEGGGNQPQHF. The CDR3 DNA follows: TGCGCCAGCAGCTTGGAAGGGGGCGGTAATCAGCCCCAGCATTTT.

This CDR3 is CASQPGGGDPRHEQFF. DNA of the CDR3: TGTGCCAGCCAACCCGGCGGGGGGGACCCTCGCCACGAGCAGTTCTTC. The genes are TRBV9 and TRBJ2-1; 9 positions match TRBD2. V lost 7 bases to trimming and J lost 10 bases; unmatched junction nucleotides: 18. This CDR3 spans 16 amino acids. Per germline, CDR1 SGDLS and CDR2 YYNGEE.

This clone showed up just once. The chain has TRBV7-3 and TRBJ2-2, with unresolved D. Germline V gene sequence: CDR1 SGHTA, CDR2 FQGTGA. Trimming removed 5 bases at V and 0 bases at J, with 7 bases between. The CDR3 loop spans 14 amino acids. The CDR3 sequence is CASSGGANTGELFF. For the CDR3, the DNA is TGTGCCAGCAGCGGCGGCGCGAACACCGGGGAGCTGTTTTTT.

The rearrangement joins TRBV27 to TRBJ2-3, with 10 bases lining up with TRBD2. V trimming: 3 bases; J trimming: 3 bases; junction bases outside the gene matches: 3. The CDR3 covers 15 residues. The germline gives CDR1 MNHEY, CDR2 SMNVEV (reference sequence). The CDR3: CASSFLLAGTDTQYF. The CDR3 DNA reads as TGTGCCAGCAGTTTCCTACTAGCGGGAACAGATACGCAGTATTTT.

The chain has TRBV5-1 and TRBJ2-1; no definite D call. CDR1 is SGHRS, CDR2 YFSETQ, per germline. The CDR3 spans 15 residues. V was clipped by 3 bases and J by 0 bases, with 10 bases between them. The CDR3 loop reads CASSYTDSSYNEQFF. In DNA form, the CDR3 reads TGCGCCAGCAGCTACACAGATAGCTCCTACAATGAGCAGTTCTTC.

The chain uses TRBV27 and TRBJ2-7, with D maybe TRBD1 (6 bases). Germline values: CDR1 MNHEY, CDR2 SMNVEV (reference sequence). The V end lost 5 bases, the J end lost 3 bases, and 14 bases lay between the germline ends. This CDR3 is built from 14 residues. This CDR3 reads CASSPRQESYEQYF. CDR3 bases: TGTGCCAGCAGTCCCCGACAGGAGAGCTACGAGCAGTACTTC.

This chain uses TRBV11-2 with TRBJ2-1; 10 nucleotides align to TRBD2. The CDR3 length is 15 residues. Germline values: CDR1 SGHAT, CDR2 FQNNGV. The junction had 9 bases not matched to a gene; V was cut back by 6 bases and J by 7 bases. The CDR3 is CASSSVAGGQNEQFF. The CDR3 bases are TGTGCCAGCAGTTCGGTAGCGGGAGGCCAAAATGAGCAGTTCTTC.

The rearrangement uses TRBV9 and TRBJ2-3; D call uncertain. The CDR3 is 14 residues long. Germline V CDR1 and CDR2: SGDLS, YYNGEE. V shed 0 bases and J shed 4 bases, with 9 bases lying between them. The CDR3 reads CASSVESPPDTQYF. Here the CDR3 DNA reads TGTGCCAGCAGCGTAGAGAGCCCCCCAGATACGCAGTATTTT.

The chain employs TRBV6-5 and TRBJ1-2; TRBD1 matches at 7 bases. In germline, CDR1 is MNHEY, CDR2 SVGAGI. Trimming took 4 bases from V and 3 from J; bases not matched to a gene: 8. The CDR3 contains 15 residues. The CDR3 region is CASSFRTGDYYGYTF. The CDR3 bases are TGTGCCAGCAGTTTTCGGACAGGCGATTACTATGGCTACACCTTC.

The genes are TRBV7-8 and TRBJ2-5, with TRBD2 identical over 8 bases. The length of the CDR3 is 16 residues. Germline-derived CDR1 and CDR2 are SGHVS and FQNEAQ. The V segment lost 5 bases and the J segment 1 base; nucleotides outside the gene matches: 9. The CDR3 region has the DNA TGTGCCAGCAGCCCAAGGGCGGGGGGCCCCCAAGAGACCCAGTACTTC. It specifies CASSPRAGGPQETQYF.

The V and J genes are TRBV6-1 and TRBJ1-4, with D unclear. Germline V lookup: CDR1 MNHNS, CDR2 SASEGT. V gave up 4 bases and J gave up 1 base, with 13 bases separating them. CDR3 length equals 16 residues. CDR3 sequence (DNA): TGTGCCAGCAGTGCTCCTATTGGACTAACTAATGAAAAACTGTTTTTT. Encoded protein: CASSAPIGLTNEKLFF.

CDR3 DNA: TGTGCCAGCAGCTTCCCGGGACAGGGGGTTACTGGGGCCAACGTCCTGACTTTC. As protein: CASSFPGQGVTGANVLTF. The chain uses TRBV13 and TRBJ2-6; TRBD1 aligns across 11 bases. The trim removed 3 bases at V and 2 bases at J, leaving 6 bases unmatched. In germline, CDR1 is PRHDT, CDR2 FYEKMQ (reference sequence). This CDR3 region has 18 residues.